The 21 T cell receptor beta chains reported below all come from one sample, sequenced in a study of blood T cell repertoires in COVID-19. Clones were sequenced by immunoSEQ multiplex PCR, and TCRdb holds only the in-frame ones, with some missing. There are 140,000 or so clones in the sample; more than 75% occur only once, and 4% to 5% lies in the top ten. The sequencing input was peripheral blood. Receptors originate from a woman aged 70-85 years with COVID-19, enrolled during active disease.

This rearrangement joins TRBV10-2 to TRBJ2-7, with TRBD1 matching over 8 bases. The CDR3 covers 13 residues. CDR1 is WSHSY and CDR2 is SAAADI in the germline V gene. V lost 8 bases and J lost 3; bases outside the gene matches: 6. The CDR3 DNA sequence: TGCGCCAGCCACGGACAGGGTCTCTACGAGCAGTACTTC. It specifies CASHGQGLYEQYF.

This clone was counted once. The chain links TRBV4-1 to TRBJ2-1; 8 bases line up with TRBD2. The CDR3 sequence is 18 residues long. The ends lost 0 bases at V and 0 bases at J; junction bases unmatched: 7. CDR1 is MGHRA and CDR2 is YSYEKL in the germline V gene. In nucleotides, the CDR3 is TGCGCCAGCAGCCAAGATATCGGGGGGGGCCTCTCCTACAATGAGCAGTTCTTC. Its protein product is CASSQDIGGGLSYNEQFF.

The chain joins TRBV6-5 to TRBJ1-5, with D possibly TRBD1 on 5 matching bases. V was cut by 4 bases and J by 2 bases, with 12 bases left in between. The germline gives CDR1 MNHEY, CDR2 SVGAGI. The CDR3 loop spans 15 amino acids. CDR3 nucleotides: TGTGCCAGCAGTTTTATAGACAGCGGCAATCAGCCCCAGCATTTT. Its protein is CASSFIDSGNQPQHF.

This chain uses TRBV3-1 (or the pseudogene TRBV3-2) with TRBJ1-1; D is perhaps TRBD1 (5 bases). Germline assignment: CDR1 LGHDT and CDR2 YNNKEL (reference sequence). The CDR3 extends over 14 amino acids. V was shortened by 4 bases and J by 1 base, with 10 bases between the two germline ends. The CDR3 reads CASSLDSKNTEAFF. CDR3 coding DNA: TGTGCCAGCAGCCTTGACAGTAAGAACACTGAAGCTTTCTTT.

This clone has a handful of counts. The chain couples TRBV2 to TRBJ2-7; tentatively, D is TRBD2 (5 bases). The CDR3 loop spans 10 amino acids. The V and J ends lost 6 bases and 7 bases respectively, with 7 bases between them. Germline loops: CDR1 SNHLY, CDR2 FYNNEI. The CDR3 DNA reads TGTGCCAGCAGGTCGGGAGAGCAGTACTTC. Protein sequence: CASRSGEQYF.

The V gene is TRBV11-2, the J gene TRBJ2-2, with 7 bases that match TRBD1. After removal of 3 bases from V and 7 bases from J, the junction contained 8 bases not matched to a gene. CDR1 is SGHAT, CDR2 FQNNGV, per germline. The CDR3 has 15 amino acids. The CDR3 region has the DNA TGTGCCAGCAGCTTGGACACAGGGGCGGGCGGGGAGCTGTTTTTT. This encodes CASSLDTGAGGELFF.

This clone was seen only a few times. The chain has TRBV28 and TRBJ1-1; TRBD1 aligns across 8 bases. V trimming: 3 bases; J trimming: 7 bases; junction bases outside the gene matches: 4. This CDR3 is built from 13 residues. Germline V gives CDR1 MDHEN, CDR2 SYDVKM. CDR3 sequence reads: CASSFQGAGEAFF. The CDR3 DNA is TGTGCCAGCAGTTTTCAGGGGGCGGGTGAAGCTTTCTTT.

The chain has TRBV7-2 and TRBJ1-1; D possibly corresponds to TRBD1 (5 bases). This CDR3 region has 19 residues. V dropped 1 base and J dropped 1 base, with 22 bases sitting between them. CDR1 SGHTA and CDR2 FQGNSA come from the germline V gene. CDR3: CASSLGGSLGSGKNTEAFF. The CDR3 bases are TGTGCCAGCAGCTTAGGGGGGTCCCTAGGTAGCGGGAAGAACACTGAAGCTTTCTTT.

The rearrangement links TRBV10-2 to TRBJ2-5; 8 bases agree with TRBD1. Trimming cost V 6 bases and J 4 bases; bases outside gene matches: 7. The CDR3 contains 14 residues. Germline values: CDR1 WSHSY, CDR2 SAAADI. CDR3 DNA sequence: TGCGCCAGCAGGCAGACAGGGGCAGGAGAGACCCAGTACTTC. The encoded protein is CASRQTGAGETQYF.

The chain couples TRBV23-1 to TRBJ1-2, with D perhaps matching TRBD1 (5 bases). TRBV23-1 is an ORF; its function is uncertain. CDR3 length equals 17 residues. Trimming took 2 bases from V and 1 from J, leaving 17 bases between them. CDR3 DNA: TGCGCCAGCAGTCAAAAATGGGACTACGATATTAACTATGGCTACACCTTC. Protein product: CASSQKWDYDINYGYTF.

This sequence joins TRBV5-4 and TRBJ2-3, with 8 bases fitting TRBD2. The CDR3 extends over 16 amino acids. J lost 3 bases, V lost 6 bases, and 12 bases had no gene match. Per the germline V gene, CDR1 is SGHNT and CDR2 is YYREEE (reference sequence). This CDR3 is CASTTSGGRGTDTQYF. The CDR3 DNA is TGTGCCAGCACCACCAGCGGGGGCCGAGGTACAGATACGCAGTATTTT.

Here the CDR3 reads CASLTDTPEAFF. Here the CDR3 DNA reads TGTGCCAGCCTGACAGATACCCCTGAAGCTTTCTTT. The chain uses TRBV2 and TRBJ1-1; D perhaps matches TRBD1 (5 bases). The CDR3 has 12 residues. CDR1 and CDR2 from the germline V gene are SNHLY and FYNNEI. V was shortened by 8 bases and J by 6 bases, with 13 bases between the two germline ends.

This clone was found once. The CDR3 sequence is CASSPQGLNQPQHF. As DNA, the CDR3 is TGTGCCAGCAGCCCCCAGGGTCTGAATCAGCCCCAGCATTTT. The chain recombines TRBV7-9 with TRBJ1-5, with D possibly being TRBD1 (5 bases). V was clipped by 5 bases and J by 4 bases, with 12 bases between them. The CDR3 has 14 amino acids. Germline assignment: CDR1 SEHNR and CDR2 FQNEAQ (reference sequence).

The chain combines TRBV6-1 with TRBJ1-2; D may be TRBD1 (6 bases). With 4 bases removed from V and 2 bases from J, the gap between germline ends came to 23 bases. Germline V gives CDR1 MNHNS, CDR2 SASEGT. This CDR3 comprises 18 residues. The CDR3 coding sequence is TGTGCCAGCAGTGGGGTGAGAACAGGGTCGAGGGAGAACTATGGCTACACCTTC. Translation: CASSGVRTGSRENYGYTF.

V and J are TRBV29-1 and TRBJ1-2; D is uncertain. This CDR3 is 12 amino acids long. CDR1 and CDR2 from the germline V gene are SQVTM and ANQGSEA. The ends were cut back, 3 bases at V and 3 bases at J, with 8 bases in the middle. This chain's CDR3 is CSVDRTDYGYTF. The CDR3 bases are TGCAGCGTTGATCGTACGGACTATGGCTACACCTTC.

This chain connects TRBV4-1 to TRBJ1-4, with D possibly matching TRBD1 (5 bases). The germline V gene encodes CDR1 MGHRA and CDR2 YSYEKL. Trimming took off 0 bases at V and 6 bases at J, with 14 bases between the two ends. This CDR3 is 16 amino acids long. The CDR3 here is CASSQEQLQVYEKLFF. The CDR3 nucleotides are TGCGCCAGCAGCCAAGAACAGTTACAGGTATATGAAAAACTGTTTTTT.

The chain combines TRBV6-6 with TRBJ1-2; 7 positions agree with TRBD1. This CDR3 has 18 amino acids. Germline V gives CDR1 MNHNY, CDR2 SVGAGI (reference sequence). Trimming removed 5 bases from V and 1 base from J; junction bases left unmatched: 16. CDR3 in DNA: TGTGCCAGCAGTCCCCCCCGGTGGGGACAGCTAAATAACTATGGCTACACCTTC. Its translation: CASSPPRWGQLNNYGYTF.

This sequence joins TRBV30 and TRBJ1-1; no reliable D call. The CDR3 has 12 amino acids. V lost 6 bases and J 1 base, leaving 9 bases between the germline ends. Germline values: CDR1 GTSNPN, CDR2 SVGIG (reference sequence). The CDR3 loop is CACARENTEAFF. As DNA, the CDR3 is TGTGCCTGTGCGAGGGAGAACACTGAAGCTTTCTTT.

In its sample, this clone was seen a few times. The chain couples TRBV6-2 or TRBV6-3 to TRBJ2-7; no definite D call. CDR3 length: 14 residues. V was shortened by 0 bases and J by 6 bases, with 12 bases between the two germline ends. In germline, CDR1 is MNHEY, CDR2 SVGEGT. The CDR3 nucleotides are TGTGCCAGCAGTTACTCGATAGGTTGGAGCGAGCAGTACTTC. This codes for CASSYSIGWSEQYF.

This rearrangement joins TRBV27 to TRBJ2-7; 7 bases are a match to TRBD1. The CDR3 runs 14 residues. Trimming cost V 6 bases and J 4 bases; bases outside gene matches: 9. Germline values: CDR1 MNHEY, CDR2 SMNVEV (reference sequence). CDR3 in amino acids: CASRGGPLLYEQYF. The CDR3 DNA sequence: TGTGCCAGCAGAGGGGGCCCCCTACTATACGAGCAGTACTTC.

In this sample, this clone turned up many times. This chain connects TRBV10-3 to TRBJ1-1; TRBD1 aligns across 7 bases. CDR3 length equals 12 residues. V gave up 6 bases and J gave up 4 bases; unmatched junction bases: 2. CDR1 is ENHRY, CDR2 SYGVKD, per germline. In nucleotides, the CDR3 is TGTGCCATCAGCTCAGGGGGCACTGAAGCTTTCTTT. It is translated as CAISSGGTEAFF.